This T cell receptor beta chain was identified during a study of regulatory T cells in long-lasting Graves disease (dated by TCRdb to about 2021). Describing the broader study: Persistent Graves' disease meant more than 5 years of antithyroid drug treatment with TSH receptor autoantibodies that stayed positive. The study took place in China and was registered as a clinical trial. This study used TCR sequencing and RNA sequencing of peripheral blood to compare persistent Graves' disease patients against newly diagnosed Graves' disease patients. TCR sequencing covered 13 persistent and roughly 20 newly diagnosed Graves' disease patients, around 33 samples in total. Antithyroid drugs had been taken for approximately 10 years on average by persistent Graves' disease patients in the clinical cohort.

What the research found in general, with its limitations: Sequencing and analysis were restricted to the TCR beta chain. Peripheral blood alone was examined, since thyroid tissue, which constituted the primary lesion, could not be accessed. Preferential use of TRBV28, TRBJ1-2 and TRBJ2-5 was observed in persistent disease, whereas TRBV20-1 and TRBJ2-1 were favored in newly diagnosed disease. More public clonotypes were shared among persistent patients (roughly 2,700) than among newly diagnosed patients (under 1,000). As a limitation, the authors acknowledged that the small sample size may reduce accuracy. Persistent Graves' disease patients showed lower TCR Shannon entropy and fewer highly expanded clones than newly diagnosed patients, suggesting clonal expansion.

Libraries were made using multiplex PCR. The sequencing machine was an Illumina HiSeq 4000. iRepertoire HTBI primers and Arm-PCR amplification of CDR3 regions were used to construct TCR beta libraries. Gel purification was performed on PCR products prior to sequencing. In the original analysis: Gene usage analysis of CDR3 amino acid clonotypes used the approximately 62 TRBV and 14 to 15 TRBJ segments found across samples. Filtered high-quality paired reads were merged into contigs using COPE and FqMerger. BLAST was used to align contigs to the IMGT TRBV, TRBD and TRBJ reference genes, and CDR3 was defined following IMGT. Highly expanded clones were defined as clonotypes with a frequency above 0.1%. Shannon entropy served as the measure of repertoire diversity, while the Gini coefficient captured V-J evenness. A clonotype found in more than one individual was treated as public. Using fastp at Q25 and MiXCR, TCRdb reprocessed the public reads and kept productive beta chains. Rows with one shared CDR3 protein collapse into an entry with the most common genes and DNA. The V and J calls reflect TCRdb's pipeline rather than the authors' work. The sample table lists roughly 400,000 distinct CDR3 sequences, roughly 20% of them with a count of one. Jointly, the top ten make up 20% of the sample.

Worth noting for this clonotype: Its antigen target is currently unknown. No base quality values were provided; no much bigger clone lies one nucleotide off.

In light of the paper, this sample's time point label describes: persistent/refractory GD, antithyroid drugs over 5 years with positive TRAb. RNA was extracted from PBMCs in TRIzol for both TCR sequencing and RNA sequencing. The diagnosis of Graves' disease was made according to American Thyroid Association guidelines. Patients for the study were recruited at an endocrinology department in Xi'an, China. Each patient gave 8.5 to 9.5 milliliters of peripheral blood, collected in an EDTA anticoagulant tube. Ficoll Paque Plus density gradient separation was used to isolate PBMCs, and no additional T cell sorting was done. An Agilent 2100 Bioanalyzer and agarose gel were used to check RNA quality, and a NanoDrop 2000 was used to measure RNA concentration. For this chain, trimming is 4 bases at the V end and 6 bases at the J end, and the number of junction bases without a gene match is 11. The CDR3 goes from the cysteine to the phenylalanine over 17 residues. The DNA shown is the 51-base CDR3, in frame from base 1. CDR1 and CDR2 (MNHEY, SVGEGT) derive from the germline V gene.

The sequence joins TRBV6-2 or TRBV6-3 to TRBJ2-2; 10 junctional bases match TRBD2. This sequence was found in a female donor with Graves disease. Sequenced material: peripheral blood mononuclear cells (PBMCs), taken when the disease was refractory, from a patient treated with antithyroid drugs. The sequenced DNA: TGTGCCAGCAGTTTCCTCCGGCTAGCGGGAGAACCCGGGGAGCTGTTTTTT. It translates to CASSFLRLAGEPGELFF.